A selection of T cell receptor beta chains follows, all from one sample in a study of blood T cell repertoires in COVID-19. The assay was immunoSEQ multiplex PCR, and TCRdb's table has in-frame clones only and misses some. Among roughly 76,000 clones listed, around 88% were seen once. Sequencing used peripheral blood. The receptor set was obtained from a man younger than 40 with acute or convalescent COVID-19. CDR3s include the opening cysteine and the closing phenylalanine or tryptophan. The D gene is left open where the match is weak. Size is omitted from some rows. Given values are once, few, many or a class for expanded clones.

CASSTQPGRGNYGYTF	TGTGCCAGCAGCACCCAGCCCGGCAGAGGCAACTATGGCTACACCTTC	NA	TRBJ1-2	TRBV9	NA
CASSVTLDSVLSGANVLTF	TGTGCCAGCAGCGTAACCTTGGACAGTGTTTTGTCTGGGGCCAACGTCCTGACTTTC	NA	TRBJ2-6	TRBV28	NA
CASSLDVGTASNQPQHF	TGTGCCAGCAGCTTAGACGTGGGGACAGCCAGCAATCAGCCCCAGCATTTT	NA	TRBJ1-5	TRBV7-2	TRBD1
CATTAGEGMANQPQHF	TGTGCCACTACGGCGGGGGAGGGGATGGCGAATCAGCCCCAGCATTTT	NA	TRBJ1-5	TRBV19	NA
CASSYSTSGLPYEQYF	TGTGCCAGCAGTTACTCGACCTCCGGACTCCCCTACGAGCAGTACTTC	NA	TRBJ2-7	TRBV6-5	NA
CAGISGTSIYGYTF	TGTGCCGGAATCTCCGGGACAAGCATCTATGGCTACACCTTC	NA	TRBJ1-2	TRBV2	NA
CASSALSGGAGVLVQQFF	TGTGCCAGTAGCGCACTTTCTGGAGGCGCGGGGGTCCTGGTTCAGCAGTTCTTC	NA	TRBJ2-1	TRBV19	TRBD2
CASSLTGAATNTGELFF	TGTGCCAGTAGCCTCACAGGGGCCGCAACGAACACCGGGGAGCTGTTTTTT	once	TRBJ2-2	TRBV19	TRBD1
CASRERVVLGTTQETQYF	TGCGCCAGCAGGGAAAGGGTAGTTTTAGGGACAACTCAAGAGACCCAGTACTTC	NA	TRBJ2-5	TRBV4-1	NA
CASSTVDRGRNQPQHF	TGTGCCAGTAGTACCGTGGACAGGGGTCGGAATCAGCCCCAGCATTTT	NA	TRBJ1-5	TRBV19	TRBD1
CASSLWGRGEKLFF	TGCGCCAGCAGCTTGTGGGGCCGTGGTGAAAAACTGTTTTTT	NA	TRBJ1-4	TRBV5-1	NA
CASRSEGNTIYF	TGTGCCAGTCGTTCTGAGGGAAACACCATATATTTT	NA	TRBJ1-3	TRBV28	NA
CASRPFFGSSYNEQFF	TGTGCCAGTAGGCCCTTTTTCGGGAGCTCCTACAATGAGCAGTTCTTC	NA	TRBJ2-1	TRBV19	NA
CATGQGETGELFF	TGTGCCACCGGACAGGGGGAAACCGGGGAGCTGTTTTTT	few	TRBJ2-2	TRBV6-4	TRBD1
CASSIVGPGTGGAFYEQYF	TGTGCCAGTAGTATAGTAGGCCCCGGGACAGGGGGCGCCTTCTACGAGCAGTACTTC	once	TRBJ2-7	TRBV19	TRBD1
CASSLPTENTEAFF	TGTGCCAGCAGCCTCCCGACAGAGAACACTGAAGCTTTCTTT	NA	TRBJ1-1	TRBV13	NA
CASSLVTSGQRAKLFF	TGTGCCAGCAGCTTAGTCACATCGGGACAGCGAGCGAAACTGTTTTTT	NA	TRBJ1-4	TRBV7-8	TRBD1
CASTPGQWNEKLFF	TGTGCCAGCACTCCGGGACAATGGAATGAAAAACTGTTTTTT	NA	TRBJ1-4	TRBV2	NA
CASSRVKAGGTDTQYF	TGTGCCAGCAGCCGTGTCAAAGCGGGGGGCACAGATACGCAGTATTTT	NA	TRBJ2-3	TRBV7-2	TRBD2
CAWSVLAEGEQYF	TGTGCCTGGAGTGTTTTAGCAGAAGGCGAGCAGTACTTC	NA	TRBJ2-7	TRBV30	NA
CASSSTGTGNEKLFF	TGTGCCAGCAGCTCCACCGGGACAGGAAATGAAAAACTGTTTTTT	NA	TRBJ1-4	TRBV3-1/TRBV3-2	TRBD1
CASSSSLLAGSTGELFF	TGTGCCAGCAGCTCTTCCTTACTAGCGGGAAGCACCGGGGAGCTGTTTTTT	NA	TRBJ2-2	TRBV11-2	TRBD2
CASSQAGMGSYEQYF	TGTGCCAGCAGCCAAGCAGGGATGGGGTCCTACGAGCAGTACTTC	NA	TRBJ2-7	TRBV3-1/TRBV3-2	NA
CASSVGGTGELFF	TGTGCCAGTAGTGTGGGAGGGACCGGGGAGCTGTTTTTT	NA	TRBJ2-2	TRBV19	TRBD2
CASTREGNLNTEAFF	TGTGCCAGCACCAGAGAGGGAAACCTGAACACTGAAGCTTTCTTT	NA	TRBJ1-1	TRBV2	NA